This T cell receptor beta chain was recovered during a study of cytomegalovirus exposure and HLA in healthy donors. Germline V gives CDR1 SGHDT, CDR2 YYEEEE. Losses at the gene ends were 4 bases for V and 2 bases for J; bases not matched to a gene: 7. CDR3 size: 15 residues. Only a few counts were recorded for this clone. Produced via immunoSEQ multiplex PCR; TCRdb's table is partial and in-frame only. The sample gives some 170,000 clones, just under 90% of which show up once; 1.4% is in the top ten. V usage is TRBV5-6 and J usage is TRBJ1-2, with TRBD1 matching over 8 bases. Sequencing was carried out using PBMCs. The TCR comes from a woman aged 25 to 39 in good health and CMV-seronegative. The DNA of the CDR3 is TGTGCCAGCAGCACGGGGACAGGTATAAACTATGGCTACACCTTC. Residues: CASSTGTGINYGYTF. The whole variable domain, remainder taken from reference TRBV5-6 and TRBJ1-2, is DAGVTQSPTHLIKTRGQQVTLRCSPKSGHDTVSWYQQALGQGPQFIFQYYEEEERQRGNFPDRFSGHQFPNYSSELNVNALLLGDSALYLCASSTGTGINYGYTFGSGTRLTVV.